This T cell receptor (beta chain) was sequenced in a study of response to subunit inactivated influenza vaccine listed by TCRdb under 2018. Some background on the complete study: To follow how T cells responded to a trivalent subunit inactivated influenza vaccine, the researchers relied on deep quantitative profiling of the T cell receptor repertoire. Beyond this particular receptor, the publication reports: The authors proposed that each seasonal influenza vaccination may bring in only a limited number of new T cells.

In the paper's terms, the time point label means: approximately 40 days after influenza vaccine administration. Libraries were made using RT-PCR. Sequenced using an Illumina HiSeq 2500. The public reads were reprocessed in TCRdb via fastp at Q25 and MiXCR, keeping in-frame beta chains. Duplicate CDR3 protein sequences are folded into a single record with the most common DNA and genes. The sample yields about 480,000 distinct CDR3 sequences; roughly 9.7% were counted once. The leading ten clones occupy about 12% of the sample. This clonotype was observed a few times. Its recognized antigen is unknown. It has no much larger one-base neighbor in the sample; base qualities were not kept. This clonotype originated in a man aged 45-65 years who received an inactivated influenza vaccine. Donor details come from another sample of the same person, matched by shared clones. Sequenced material: PBMCs from blood, taken roughly 6 weeks after vaccination.

The CDR3 here reads CSARGYWGEQYF. The sequence in DNA is TGCAGTGCTAGAGGGTACTGGGGCGAGCAGTACTTC. The chain links TRBV20-1 with TRBJ2-7; the D gene lacks a confident call. V drops 1 base and J drops 6 bases, leaving 10 bases in between. Looking up the germline V gene (reference sequence) yields CDR1 DFQATT and CDR2 SNEGSKA. Counted from cysteine to phenylalanine, this CDR3 has 12 amino acids. CDR3 DNA is the only sequence kept; it has 36 bases, read in frame from the first base.